This T cell receptor beta chain emerged from a study of radiation and T cells in renal cell carcinoma. Study-wide points: From baseline, blood top tumor clonotypes peaked at 2 weeks post-radiation.

J lost 5 bases, V lost 5 bases, and 14 bases had no gene match. Per the germline V gene, CDR1 is SGHTA and CDR2 is FQGTGA. CDR3 size: 17 residues. Only in-frame clones appear in the TCRdb table, and some are missing; sequencing was by immunoSEQ multiplex PCR. Among approximately 83,000 clones listed, around 85% were seen once. Note on this clone: Its antigen is not identified.

Specified time point: blood 4 weeks post-SBRT, at nephrectomy. Treatment noted: 15 Gy SBRT to primary tumor, nephrectomy 4 weeks later. The TCR was taken from a man aged 50 to 59 with renal cell carcinoma. The material was blood, obtained from a patient whose treatment included radiotherapy and nephrectomy. This rearrangement joins TRBV7-3 to TRBJ2-2, with 7 bases lining up with TRBD2. CDR3 in amino acids: CASSPFLGLRGTGELFF. The CDR3 DNA is TGTGCCAGCAGCCCCTTTTTAGGCCTGCGGGGGACCGGGGAGCTGTTTTTT.